There are a few counts of the clone carrying this T cell receptor beta chain. The CDR3 is made up of 13 amino acids. V lost 2 bases and J lost 4, with 5 bases in between. The V gene's germline CDR1 is SEHNR and CDR2 FQNEAQ (reference sequence). Profiling relied on immunoSEQ multiplex PCR, and the TCRdb table lists in-frame clones only, not all of them. Among some 120,000 clones listed, around three quarters were seen once. The data were obtained in a study of PD-1 blockade in mismatch repair-deficient tumors. Study-wide background: Patients had approximately 12 mismatch repair-deficient cancer types, all previously treated and progressing.

PCR or immunohistochemistry showed mismatch repair deficiency in every enrolled patient. TCRs were sequenced from a few patients responding to pembrolizumab. The receptor comes from an adult with mismatch repair-deficient cancer. This chain links TRBV7-9 with TRBJ1-4; D is undetermined. The sample here was peripheral blood, taken about 60 weeks after starting pembrolizumab. This chain's CDR3 is CASSLQNNEKLFF. Written as DNA, the CDR3 is TGTGCCAGCAGCTTACAGAATAATGAAAAACTGTTTTTT.